This record covers a single T cell receptor (beta chain). Under the authors' procedure: Amplification of reference gene primers was used by the study to estimate nucleated cell counts. The assay was immunoSEQ multiplex PCR, and TCRdb's table has in-frame clones only and misses some. The DNA gave D and trimming, while V, J and clone size come from that table. The table includes around 18,000 clones, about 91% detected once. V dropped 5 bases and J dropped 4 bases, with 11 bases sitting between them. CDR1 and CDR2 from the germline V gene are SGHAT and FQNNGV. This CDR3 has 13 amino acids. This specimen belongs to a study of blood T cell repertoires in COVID-19. Study context: Acute-phase and convalescent COVID-19 samples originated in the United States, Italy and Spain. The cDNA or gDNA used as material had been derived from T cells, B-cell-depleted T cells, or PBMCs.

Sequenced sample: peripheral blood. This sequence joins TRBV11-2 and TRBJ1-2; D is undetermined. The TCR sequence derives from a man aged 55 to 70 with active COVID-19. The CDR3 bases are TGTGCCAGCAGCCCCGGAGTCAGCTATGGCTACACCTTC. Amino acid sequence: CASSPGVSYGYTF.